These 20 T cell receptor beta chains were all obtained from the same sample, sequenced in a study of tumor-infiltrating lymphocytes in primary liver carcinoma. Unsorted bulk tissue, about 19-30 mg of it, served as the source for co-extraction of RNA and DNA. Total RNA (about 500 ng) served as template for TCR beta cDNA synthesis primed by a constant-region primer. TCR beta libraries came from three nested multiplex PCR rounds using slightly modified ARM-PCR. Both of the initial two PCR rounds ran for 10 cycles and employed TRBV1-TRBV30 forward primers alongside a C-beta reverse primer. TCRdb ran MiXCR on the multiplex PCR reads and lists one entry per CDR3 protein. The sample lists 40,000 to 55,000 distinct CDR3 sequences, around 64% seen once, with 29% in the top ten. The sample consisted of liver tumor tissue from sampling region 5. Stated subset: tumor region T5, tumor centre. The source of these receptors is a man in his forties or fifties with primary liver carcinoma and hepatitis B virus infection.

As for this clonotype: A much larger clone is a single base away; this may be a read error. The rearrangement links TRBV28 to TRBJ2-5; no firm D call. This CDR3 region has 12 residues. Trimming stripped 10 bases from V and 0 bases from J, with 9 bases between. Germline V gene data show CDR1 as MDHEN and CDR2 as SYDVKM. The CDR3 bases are TGTGCCACCTTCCAGAACCAAGAGACCCAGTACTTC. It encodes CATFQNQETQYF.

The CDR3 coding sequence is TGTGCCAGCAGTGGTTCAAGCACAGATACGCAGTATTTT. Translated: CASSGSSTDTQYF. V is TRBV2 and J is TRBJ2-3, with D hard to call. The germline CDR1 and CDR2 sequences are SNHLY and FYNNEI. The germline V and J ends were trimmed by 4 bases and 0 bases, with 5 bases remaining between them. The CDR3 is 13 residues long.

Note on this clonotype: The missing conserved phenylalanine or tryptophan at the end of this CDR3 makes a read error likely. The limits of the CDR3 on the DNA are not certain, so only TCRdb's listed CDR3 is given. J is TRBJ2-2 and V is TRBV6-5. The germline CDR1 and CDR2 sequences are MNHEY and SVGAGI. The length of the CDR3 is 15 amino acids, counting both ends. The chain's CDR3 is CASSLNTEPTGELSI.

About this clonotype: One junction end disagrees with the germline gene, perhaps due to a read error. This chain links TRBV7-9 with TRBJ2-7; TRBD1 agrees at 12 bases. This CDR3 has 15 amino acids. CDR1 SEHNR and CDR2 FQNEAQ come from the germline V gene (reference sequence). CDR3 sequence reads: CASRPPGQGAGERYF. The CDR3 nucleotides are TGTGCCAGCAGACCTCCGGGACAGGGGGCGGGTGAGCGGTACTTC.

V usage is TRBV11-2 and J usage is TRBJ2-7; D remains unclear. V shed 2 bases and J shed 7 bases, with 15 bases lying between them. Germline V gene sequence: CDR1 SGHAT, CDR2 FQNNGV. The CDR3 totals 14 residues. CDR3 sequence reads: CASSLIDTTHEQYF. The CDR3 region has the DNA TGTGCCAGCAGCTTAATTGACACTACCCATGAGCAGTACTTC.

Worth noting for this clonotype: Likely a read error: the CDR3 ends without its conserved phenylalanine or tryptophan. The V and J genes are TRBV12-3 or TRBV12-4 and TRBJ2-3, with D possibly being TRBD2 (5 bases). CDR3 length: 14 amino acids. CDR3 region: CGSGLGQGTDTQYS. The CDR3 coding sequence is TGTGGCAGCGGTTTAGGGCAGGGCACAGATACGCAGTATTCT.

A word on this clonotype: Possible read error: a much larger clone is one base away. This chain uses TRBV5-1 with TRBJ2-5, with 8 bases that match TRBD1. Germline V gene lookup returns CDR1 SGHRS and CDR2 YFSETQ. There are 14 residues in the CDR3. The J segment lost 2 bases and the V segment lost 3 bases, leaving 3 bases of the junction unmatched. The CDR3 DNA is TGCGCCAGCAGCTGGGGACAGGCTCAAGAGACCCAGTACTTC. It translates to CASSWGQAQETQYF.

The DNA of the CDR3 is TGTGCCAGCAGCTTAACGGGTATAAAACAGTACTTC. Encoded protein: CASSLTGIKQYF. The chain employs TRBV11-1 and TRBJ2-7; no clear D gene. Trimming removed 2 bases at V and 10 bases at J, with 12 bases between. The CDR3 consists of 12 residues. The germline V gene has CDR1 SGHAT and CDR2 FQDESV (reference sequence). Full variable domain (outside the CDR3, taken from reference TRBV11-1 and TRBJ2-7): EAEVAQSPRYKITEKSQAVAFWCDPISGHATLYWYRQILGQGPELLVQFQDESVVDDSQLPKDRFSAERLKGVDSTLKIQPAELGDSAMYLCASSLTGIKQYFGPGTRLTVT.

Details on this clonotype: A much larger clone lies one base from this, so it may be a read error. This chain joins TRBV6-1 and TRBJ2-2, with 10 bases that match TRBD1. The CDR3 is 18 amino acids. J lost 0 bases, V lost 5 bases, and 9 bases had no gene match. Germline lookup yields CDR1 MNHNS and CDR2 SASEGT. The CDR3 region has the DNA TGTGCCAGCAGTTGGGGACAGGGGTACGCAACGAACACCGGGGAGCTGTTTTTT. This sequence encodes CASSWGQGYATNTGELFF.

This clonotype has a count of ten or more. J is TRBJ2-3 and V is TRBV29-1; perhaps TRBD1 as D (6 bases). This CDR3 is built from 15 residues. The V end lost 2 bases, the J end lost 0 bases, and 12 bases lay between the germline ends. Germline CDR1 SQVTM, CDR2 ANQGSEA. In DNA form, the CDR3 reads TGCAGCGTTGAAACTGGGGGCCATAGCACAGATACGCAGTATTTT. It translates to CSVETGGHSTDTQYF.

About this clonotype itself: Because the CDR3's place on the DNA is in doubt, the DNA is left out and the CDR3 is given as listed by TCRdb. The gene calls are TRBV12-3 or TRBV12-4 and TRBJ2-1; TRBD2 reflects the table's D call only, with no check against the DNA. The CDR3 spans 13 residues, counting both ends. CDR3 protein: CASSFARGNEQSF.

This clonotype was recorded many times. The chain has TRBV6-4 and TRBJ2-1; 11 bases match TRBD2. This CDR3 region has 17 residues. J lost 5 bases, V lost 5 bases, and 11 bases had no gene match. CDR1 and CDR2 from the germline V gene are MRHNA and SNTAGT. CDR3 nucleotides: TGTGCCAGCAGTTTACTAGCGGGAGAAGGTGGCCACAATGAGCAGTTCTTC. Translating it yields CASSLLAGEGGHNEQFF.

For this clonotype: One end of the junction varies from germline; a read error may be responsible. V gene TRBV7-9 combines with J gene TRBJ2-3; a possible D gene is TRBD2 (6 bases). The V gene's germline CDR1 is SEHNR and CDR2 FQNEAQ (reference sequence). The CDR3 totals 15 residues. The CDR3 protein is CASNQPRTSTDTQYF. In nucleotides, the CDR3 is TGTGCCAGCAACCAGCCCCGAACTAGCACGGATACGCAGTATTTT.

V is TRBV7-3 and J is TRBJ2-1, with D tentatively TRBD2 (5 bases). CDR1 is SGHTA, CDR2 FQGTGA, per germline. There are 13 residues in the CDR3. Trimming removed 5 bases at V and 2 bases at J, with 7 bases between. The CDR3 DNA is TGTGCCAGCAGCCTCGGGACCTACAATGAGCAGTTCTTC. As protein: CASSLGTYNEQFF.

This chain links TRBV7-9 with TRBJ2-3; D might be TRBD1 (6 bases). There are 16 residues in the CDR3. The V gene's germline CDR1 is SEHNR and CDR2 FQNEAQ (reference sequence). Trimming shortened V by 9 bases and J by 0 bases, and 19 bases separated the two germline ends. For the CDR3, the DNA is TGTGCCAGTAGTAACTTGGACAGAGACAGCACAGATACGCAGTATTTT. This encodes CASSNLDRDSTDTQYF.

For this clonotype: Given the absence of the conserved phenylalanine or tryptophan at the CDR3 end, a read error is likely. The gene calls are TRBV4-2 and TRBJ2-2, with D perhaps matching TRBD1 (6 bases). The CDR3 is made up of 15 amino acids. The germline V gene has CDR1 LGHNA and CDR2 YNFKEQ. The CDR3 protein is CASSQDLQGSGELFI. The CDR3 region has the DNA TGTGCAAGCAGCCAAGACCTACAGGGATCCGGGGAGCTGTTTATT.

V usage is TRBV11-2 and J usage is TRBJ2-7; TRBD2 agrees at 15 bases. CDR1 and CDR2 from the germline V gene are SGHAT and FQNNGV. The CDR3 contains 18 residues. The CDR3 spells CANSLSVGLAGGAYELYV. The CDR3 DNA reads TGTGCCAACAGCTTATCCGTTGGACTAGCGGGAGGGGCGTACGAGCTGTACGTC.

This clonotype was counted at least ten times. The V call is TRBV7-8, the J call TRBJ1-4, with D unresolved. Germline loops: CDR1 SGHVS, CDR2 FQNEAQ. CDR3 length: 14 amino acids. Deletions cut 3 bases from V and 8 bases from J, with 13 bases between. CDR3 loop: CASSLSGIYEKLFF. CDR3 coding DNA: TGTGCCAGCAGCTTGTCCGGGATCTACGAAAAACTGTTTTTT. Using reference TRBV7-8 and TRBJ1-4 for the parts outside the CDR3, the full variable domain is GAGVSQSPRYKVAKRGQDVALRCDPISGHVSLFWYQQALGQGPEFLTYFQNEAQLDKSGLPSDRFFAERPEGSVSTLKIQRTQQEDSAVYLCASSLSGIYEKLFFGSGTQLSVL.

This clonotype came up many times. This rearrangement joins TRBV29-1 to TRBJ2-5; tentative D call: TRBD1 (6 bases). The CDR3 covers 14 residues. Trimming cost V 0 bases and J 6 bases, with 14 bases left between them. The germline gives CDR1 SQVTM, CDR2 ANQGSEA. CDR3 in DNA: TGCAGCGTTGAAGATTCAGGGGCAGGGAAGACCCAGTACTTC. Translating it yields CSVEDSGAGKTQYF.

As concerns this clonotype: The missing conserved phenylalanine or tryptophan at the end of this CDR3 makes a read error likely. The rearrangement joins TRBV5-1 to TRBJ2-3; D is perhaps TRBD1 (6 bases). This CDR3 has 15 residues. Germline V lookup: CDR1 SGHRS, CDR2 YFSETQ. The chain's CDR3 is CTSSWRDRSTDTQYL. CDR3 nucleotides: TGCACCAGCAGCTGGAGAGACAGGAGCACAGATACGCAGTATCTT.